This T cell receptor (beta chain) was captured by sequencing in a study of T cells in Graves' hyperthyroidism and ophthalmopathy. Study background: Before treatment of any kind, peripheral blood was taken at initial diagnosis.

These patients, aged 18 to 65, had recently diagnosed hyperthyroidism lasting under 2 months. V was cut by 0 bases and J by 0 bases, with 14 bases left in between. CDR3 size: 17 residues. Germline CDR1 reads SGHRS; CDR2 reads YFSETQ. Regarding the study as a whole: Researchers report that a 13 V-J model separated ophthalmopathy from stable hyperthyroidism.

Authors of the study amplified TCR beta CDR3 regions from RNA transcripts. TCR CDR3 underwent first-round RT-PCR with the HTBI primer set. TCRdb called the multiplex PCR reads again in MiXCR, with one record for every CDR3 protein. The table has 550,000 to 650,000 distinct CDR3 sequences, approximately 15% seen once. Points on this clonotype: Its antigen is still unknown.

The V call is TRBV5-1, the J call TRBJ2-3; D not resolved. The receptor's source is a woman between 35 and 50 years old with Graves' hyperthyroidism. Sequences were obtained from blood. Here the CDR3 reads CASSLAGRLSSTDTQYF. The DNA of the CDR3 is TGCGCCAGCAGCTTGGCGGGCAGACTCTCTAGCACAGATACGCAGTATTTT.